These T cell receptor beta chains were read from a single sample in a study of Ad26.COV2.S vaccination and SARS-CoV-2 variants. Some clones are missing from TCRdb's copy, which holds only in-frame ones; the method was immunoSEQ multiplex PCR. This sample has 300,000 to 450,000 clones, with roughly 81% found just once. The material sequenced was peripheral blood, taken in a trial of Ad26.COV2.S vaccine versus placebo. Receptors originate from a person between 18 and 65 years old who received the Ad26.COV2.S COVID-19 vaccine or a placebo. The CDR3 runs from the conserved cysteine through the conserved F or W. The order of the fields is clone size, J gene, V gene, D gene, CDR3 protein, CDR3 DNA. A D gene is named only where the DNA matches it firmly. A row's size may be missing; if present it is once, few, many or a size class.

clone_size: .
j_call: TRBJ2-1
v_call: TRBV6-5
d_call: .
cdr3_aa: CASSPRPRRGNEQFF
cdr3_nt: TGTGCCAGCAGTCCTAGGCCTCGTCGGGGCAATGAGCAGTTCTTC

clone_size: few
j_call: TRBJ2-7
v_call: TRBV7-9
d_call: TRBD1
cdr3_aa: CASSLYQGAGEQYF
cdr3_nt: TGTGCCAGCAGCTTGTATCAGGGGGCTGGTGAGCAGTACTTC

clone_size: .
j_call: TRBJ1-1
v_call: TRBV24-1
d_call: .
cdr3_aa: CATSDPRPGAEAFF
cdr3_nt: TGTGCCACCAGTGATCCTAGGCCAGGGGCTGAAGCTTTCTTT

clone_size: .
j_call: TRBJ1-2
v_call: TRBV7-9
d_call: TRBD1
cdr3_aa: CASSPYRGTFGYTF
cdr3_nt: TGTGCCAGCAGCCCCTACAGGGGGACATTTGGCTACACCTTC

clone_size: .
j_call: TRBJ2-2
v_call: TRBV30
d_call: .
cdr3_aa: CAWTPLAGELFF
cdr3_nt: TGTGCCTGGACCCCATTAGCCGGGGAGCTGTTTTTT

clone_size: .
j_call: TRBJ1-2
v_call: TRBV5-1
d_call: .
cdr3_aa: CASSFSENYGYTF
cdr3_nt: TGCGCCAGCAGCTTTTCAGAAAACTATGGCTACACCTTC

clone_size: .
j_call: TRBJ2-5
v_call: TRBV5-1
d_call: .
cdr3_aa: CASSLPGEETQYF
cdr3_nt: TGCGCCAGCAGCTTACCAGGGGAAGAGACCCAGTACTTC

clone_size: few
j_call: TRBJ2-1
v_call: TRBV3-1/TRBV3-2
d_call: .
cdr3_aa: CASSPSLVGEQFF
cdr3_nt: TGTGCCAGCAGCCCCTCACTAGTGGGGGAGCAGTTCTTC

clone_size: .
j_call: TRBJ2-3
v_call: TRBV11-3
d_call: TRBD2
cdr3_aa: CASSSTTSGLGTDTQYF
cdr3_nt: TGTGCCAGCAGCTCTACGACTAGCGGGCTTGGCACAGATACGCAGTATTTT

clone_size: .
j_call: TRBJ2-5
v_call: TRBV5-1
d_call: TRBD2
cdr3_aa: CASSLAGTSGRGETQYF
cdr3_nt: TGCGCCAGCAGCTTGGCCGGGACTAGCGGGAGGGGAGAGACCCAGTACTTC

clone_size: .
j_call: TRBJ2-7
v_call: TRBV10-3
d_call: .
cdr3_aa: CAISESEVAFSYEQYF
cdr3_nt: TGTGCCATCAGTGAGTCAGAAGTGGCTTTCTCCTACGAGCAGTACTTC

clone_size: .
j_call: TRBJ2-1
v_call: TRBV15
d_call: .
cdr3_aa: CATSRGTGSYNEQFF
cdr3_nt: TGTGCCACCAGCAGAGGTACGGGATCCTACAATGAGCAGTTCTTC

clone_size: .
j_call: TRBJ2-1
v_call: TRBV5-1
d_call: TRBD1
cdr3_aa: CASSLTTGESIGRFF
cdr3_nt: TGCGCCAGCAGCTTGACGACAGGGGAGTCCATCGGTCGGTTCTTC

clone_size: few
j_call: TRBJ1-5
v_call: TRBV27
d_call: .
cdr3_aa: CASGDGGAGSNQPQHF
cdr3_nt: TGTGCCAGCGGGGATGGGGGCGCAGGCAGCAATCAGCCCCAGCATTTT

clone_size: few
j_call: TRBJ2-7
v_call: TRBV5-4
d_call: TRBD2
cdr3_aa: CASSLDPPGLAGYEQYF
cdr3_nt: TGTGCCAGCAGCTTGGACCCACCGGGACTAGCAGGATACGAGCAGTACTTC

clone_size: .
j_call: TRBJ1-1
v_call: TRBV7-2
d_call: .
cdr3_aa: CASSYGPRLNTEAFF
cdr3_nt: TGTGCCAGCAGCTACGGGCCTCGGCTGAACACTGAAGCTTTCTTT

clone_size: .
j_call: TRBJ1-1
v_call: TRBV7-2
d_call: .
cdr3_aa: CASGGQGYMNTEAFF
cdr3_nt: TGTGCCAGCGGGGGGCAGGGGTACATGAACACTGAAGCTTTCTTT

clone_size: .
j_call: TRBJ1-5
v_call: TRBV28
d_call: .
cdr3_aa: CASSLYYGNQPQHF
cdr3_nt: TGTGCCAGCAGTTTATATTACGGCAATCAGCCCCAGCATTTT

clone_size: .
j_call: TRBJ1-1
v_call: TRBV27
d_call: .
cdr3_aa: CASSSTGLLRGATEAFF
cdr3_nt: TGTGCCAGCAGTTCGACCGGATTATTACGGGGCGCGACTGAAGCTTTCTTT

clone_size: few
j_call: TRBJ2-7
v_call: TRBV6-2/TRBV6-3
d_call: .
cdr3_aa: CASSSFAGSYEQYF
cdr3_nt: TGTGCCAGCAGTTCCTTTGCGGGCTCCTACGAGCAGTACTTC

clone_size: .
j_call: TRBJ2-2
v_call: TRBV4-1
d_call: TRBD2
cdr3_aa: CASSQDQGGTEQDTGELFF
cdr3_nt: TGCGCCAGCAGCCAAGATCAGGGAGGGACGGAACAGGACACCGGGGAGCTGTTTTTT

clone_size: .
j_call: TRBJ1-2
v_call: TRBV19
d_call: TRBD1
cdr3_aa: CASSLGGQGFYGYTF
cdr3_nt: TGTGCCAGTAGTCTTGGTGGACAGGGATTCTATGGCTACACCTTC

clone_size: .
j_call: TRBJ2-7
v_call: TRBV19
d_call: .
cdr3_aa: CASARDSANLLGQYF
cdr3_nt: TGTGCCAGCGCCCGGGATAGCGCTAACCTCCTCGGCCAGTACTTC

clone_size: .
j_call: TRBJ2-3
v_call: TRBV19
d_call: TRBD2
cdr3_aa: CASSDLAGGQATQYF
cdr3_nt: TGTGCCAGTAGTGACCTAGCGGGGGGGCAGGCTACGCAGTATTTT

clone_size: .
j_call: TRBJ2-5
v_call: TRBV21-1
d_call: .
cdr3_aa: CASSKIHERELGKTQYF
cdr3_nt: TGTGCCAGCAGCAAGATCCATGAGCGGGAGTTAGGGAAGACCCAGTACTTC

clone_size: .
j_call: TRBJ2-7
v_call: TRBV6-6
d_call: .
cdr3_aa: CASSPLGHEQYF
cdr3_nt: TGTGCCAGCAGCCCTTTGGGCCACGAGCAGTACTTC

clone_size: .
j_call: TRBJ2-3
v_call: TRBV6-5
d_call: TRBD2
cdr3_aa: CASSLAGDADTQYF
cdr3_nt: TGTGCCAGCAGTCTGGCGGGAGATGCAGATACGCAGTATTTT

clone_size: .
j_call: TRBJ2-3
v_call: TRBV6-5
d_call: .
cdr3_aa: CASSYSPGTDTQYF
cdr3_nt: TGTGCCAGCAGTTACTCCCCGGGCACAGATACGCAGTATTTT

clone_size: .
j_call: TRBJ1-1
v_call: TRBV5-1
d_call: .
cdr3_aa: CASSSGPANTEAFF
cdr3_nt: TGCGCCAGCAGCTCGGGACCGGCGAACACTGAAGCTTTCTTT

clone_size: .
j_call: TRBJ1-1
v_call: TRBV19
d_call: .
cdr3_aa: CASSIFGRSAENTEAFF
cdr3_nt: TGTGCCAGTAGTATATTTGGGAGGTCTGCTGAGAACACTGAAGCTTTCTTT

clone_size: .
j_call: TRBJ1-6
v_call: TRBV6-1
d_call: .
cdr3_aa: CASSEAINSPLHF
cdr3_nt: TGTGCCAGCAGTGAAGCCATCAATTCACCCCTCCACTTT

clone_size: .
j_call: TRBJ1-1
v_call: TRBV9
d_call: .
cdr3_aa: CASSPGQISPMNTEAFF
cdr3_nt: TGTGCCAGCAGCCCCGGACAGATATCACCCATGAACACTGAAGCTTTCTTT

clone_size: .
j_call: TRBJ1-1
v_call: TRBV18
d_call: .
cdr3_aa: CASSPFTGETEAFF
cdr3_nt: TGTGCCAGCTCACCATTCACGGGAGAGACTGAAGCTTTCTTT

clone_size: .
j_call: TRBJ2-7
v_call: TRBV18
d_call: TRBD1
cdr3_aa: CASSPDRGTYEQYF
cdr3_nt: TGTGCCAGCTCACCGGACAGGGGCACCTACGAGCAGTACTTC

clone_size: few
j_call: TRBJ2-1
v_call: TRBV5-4
d_call: TRBD1
cdr3_aa: CASSHKAGGSGVEFF
cdr3_nt: TGTGCCAGCAGCCACAAGGCAGGGGGAAGTGGGGTGGAGTTCTTC

clone_size: once
j_call: TRBJ2-3
v_call: TRBV4-3
d_call: TRBD1
cdr3_aa: CASSQARTGWSTDTQYF
cdr3_nt: TGCGCCAGCAGCCAAGCCCGGACAGGGTGGAGCACAGATACGCAGTATTTT

clone_size: .
j_call: TRBJ2-7
v_call: TRBV6-5
d_call: TRBD2
cdr3_aa: CASYLAGEGEQYF
cdr3_nt: TGTGCCAGCTATCTAGCGGGAGAAGGCGAGCAGTACTTC

clone_size: .
j_call: TRBJ2-1
v_call: TRBV7-8
d_call: TRBD1
cdr3_aa: CASSIDRGAQFF
cdr3_nt: TGTGCCAGCAGCATAGACAGGGGCGCGCAGTTCTTC

clone_size: .
j_call: TRBJ2-1
v_call: TRBV10-1
d_call: TRBD2
cdr3_aa: CASSELWTSAEQFF
cdr3_nt: TGCGCCAGCAGTGAGCTCTGGACTAGTGCTGAGCAGTTCTTC